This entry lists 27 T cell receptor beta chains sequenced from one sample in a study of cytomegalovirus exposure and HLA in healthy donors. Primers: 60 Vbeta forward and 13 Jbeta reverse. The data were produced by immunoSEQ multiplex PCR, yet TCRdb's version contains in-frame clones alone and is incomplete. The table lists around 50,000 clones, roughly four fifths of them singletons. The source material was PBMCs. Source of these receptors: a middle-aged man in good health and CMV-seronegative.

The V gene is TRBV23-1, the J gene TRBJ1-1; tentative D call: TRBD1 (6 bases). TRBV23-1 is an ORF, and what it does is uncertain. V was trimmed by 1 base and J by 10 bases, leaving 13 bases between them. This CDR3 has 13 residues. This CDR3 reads CASSQLIGGRAFF. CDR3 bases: TGCGCCAGCAGTCAATTAATCGGGGGGCGAGCTTTCTTT.

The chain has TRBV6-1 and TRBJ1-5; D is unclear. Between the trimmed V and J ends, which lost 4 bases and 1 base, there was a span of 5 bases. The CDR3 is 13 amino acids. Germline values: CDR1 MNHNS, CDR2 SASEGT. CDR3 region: CASSVLSNQPQHF. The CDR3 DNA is TGTGCCAGCAGTGTCCTGAGCAATCAGCCCCAGCATTTT.

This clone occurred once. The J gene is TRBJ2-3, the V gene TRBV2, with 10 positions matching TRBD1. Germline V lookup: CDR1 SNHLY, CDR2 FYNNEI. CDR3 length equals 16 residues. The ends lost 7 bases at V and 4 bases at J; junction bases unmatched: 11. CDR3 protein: CASIDSGTGVADTQYF. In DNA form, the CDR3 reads TGTGCCAGCATTGACTCCGGGACAGGGGTAGCAGATACGCAGTATTTT.

CDR3 protein: CASSLAPTGATGELFF. CDR3 in DNA: TGTGCCAGCAGCTTGGCTCCGACAGGGGCAACCGGGGAGCTGTTTTTT. The rearrangement uses TRBV5-6 and TRBJ2-2, with TRBD1 matching over 8 bases. Germline V gene lookup returns CDR1 SGHDT and CDR2 YYEEEE. V shed 0 bases, J shed 5 bases, and the junction held 6 bases outside the gene matches. The CDR3 runs 16 residues.

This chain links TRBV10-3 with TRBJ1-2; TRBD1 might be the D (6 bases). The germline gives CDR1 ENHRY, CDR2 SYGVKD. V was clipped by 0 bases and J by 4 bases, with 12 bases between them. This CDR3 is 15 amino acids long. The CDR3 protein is CAISESTTGTYGYTF. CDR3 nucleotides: TGTGCCATCAGTGAGTCGACTACAGGGACCTATGGCTACACCTTC.

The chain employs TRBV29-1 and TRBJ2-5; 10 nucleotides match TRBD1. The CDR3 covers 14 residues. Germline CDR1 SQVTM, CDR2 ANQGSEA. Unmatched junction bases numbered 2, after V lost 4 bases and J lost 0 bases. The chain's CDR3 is CSVGGTGDQETQYF. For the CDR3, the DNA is TGCAGCGTTGGGGGGACAGGGGACCAAGAGACCCAGTACTTC.

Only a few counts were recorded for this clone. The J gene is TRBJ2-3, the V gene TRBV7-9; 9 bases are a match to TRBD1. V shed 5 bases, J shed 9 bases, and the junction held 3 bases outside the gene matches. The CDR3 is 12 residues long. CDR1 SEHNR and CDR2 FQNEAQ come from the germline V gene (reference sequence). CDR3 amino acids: CASSPGQGTQYF. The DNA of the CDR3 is TGTGCCAGCAGCCCGGGACAGGGAACGCAGTATTTT.

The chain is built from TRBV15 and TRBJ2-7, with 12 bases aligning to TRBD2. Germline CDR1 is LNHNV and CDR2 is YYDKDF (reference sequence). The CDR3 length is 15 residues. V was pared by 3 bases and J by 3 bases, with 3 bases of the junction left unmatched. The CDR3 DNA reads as TGTGCCACCAGCAGTCGGACTAGCGGGGACTACGAGCAGTACTTC. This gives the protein CATSSRTSGDYEQYF.

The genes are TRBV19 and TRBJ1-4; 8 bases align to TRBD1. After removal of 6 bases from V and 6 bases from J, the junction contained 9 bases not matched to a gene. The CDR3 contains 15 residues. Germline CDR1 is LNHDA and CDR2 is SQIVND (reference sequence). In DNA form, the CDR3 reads TGTGCCAGTAGGACAGGGGTTTTGGAAGATGAAAAACTGTTTTTT. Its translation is CASRTGVLEDEKLFF.

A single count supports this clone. DNA for the CDR3: TGTGCCTGGACCACGCCCCGTGGGGCCCCCCTGGGAGGCTACACCTTC. It specifies CAWTTPRGAPLGGYTF. The gene calls are TRBV30 and TRBJ1-2; a weak D match, TRBD1 (5 bases). Germline CDR1 is GTSNPN and CDR2 is SVGIG (reference sequence). V dropped 4 bases and J dropped 8 bases, with 26 bases sitting between them. CDR3 length equals 16 residues.

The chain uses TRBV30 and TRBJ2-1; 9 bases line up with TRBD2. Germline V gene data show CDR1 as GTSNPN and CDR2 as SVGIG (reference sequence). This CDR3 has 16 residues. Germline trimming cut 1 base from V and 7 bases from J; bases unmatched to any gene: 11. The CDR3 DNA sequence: TGTGCCTGGAGTGGGATGGGGCTAGCGGGGTCTAATGAGCAGTTCTTC. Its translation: CAWSGMGLAGSNEQFF.

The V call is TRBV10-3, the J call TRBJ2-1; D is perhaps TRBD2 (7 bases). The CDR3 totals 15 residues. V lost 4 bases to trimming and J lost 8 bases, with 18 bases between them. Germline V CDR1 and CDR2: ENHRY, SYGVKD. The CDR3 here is CAISGVGGPTHEQFF. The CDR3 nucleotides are TGTGCCATCAGTGGGGTCGGGGGGCCTACACATGAGCAGTTCTTC.

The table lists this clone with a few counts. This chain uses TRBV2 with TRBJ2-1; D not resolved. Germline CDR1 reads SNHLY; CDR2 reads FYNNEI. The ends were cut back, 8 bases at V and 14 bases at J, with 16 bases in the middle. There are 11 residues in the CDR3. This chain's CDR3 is CASVRANPKFF. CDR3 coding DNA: TGTGCCAGCGTACGCGCTAACCCGAAGTTCTTC.

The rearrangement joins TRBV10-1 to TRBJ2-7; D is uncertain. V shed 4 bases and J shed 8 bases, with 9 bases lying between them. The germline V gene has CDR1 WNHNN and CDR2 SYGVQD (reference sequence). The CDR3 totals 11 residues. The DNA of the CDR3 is TGCGCCAGCAGTGGAGACTGGAAGCAGTACGTC. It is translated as CASSGDWKQYV.

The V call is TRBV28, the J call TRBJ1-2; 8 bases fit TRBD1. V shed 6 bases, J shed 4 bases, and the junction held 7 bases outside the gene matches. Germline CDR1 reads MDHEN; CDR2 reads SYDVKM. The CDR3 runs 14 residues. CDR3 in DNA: TGTGCCAGCAGATATACGACAGGGGTCTATGGCTACACCTTC. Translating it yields CASRYTTGVYGYTF.

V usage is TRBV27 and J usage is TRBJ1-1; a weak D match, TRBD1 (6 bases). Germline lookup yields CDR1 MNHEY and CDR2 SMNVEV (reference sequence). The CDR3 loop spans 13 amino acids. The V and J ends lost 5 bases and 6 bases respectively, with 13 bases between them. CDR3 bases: TGTGCCAGCAGTCGTAACAGGGTGGCTGAAGCTTTCTTT. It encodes CASSRNRVAEAFF.

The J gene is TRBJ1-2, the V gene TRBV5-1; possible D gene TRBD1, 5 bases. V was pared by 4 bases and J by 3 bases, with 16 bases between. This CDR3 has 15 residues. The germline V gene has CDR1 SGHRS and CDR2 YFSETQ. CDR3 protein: CASSLDKAVDYGYTF. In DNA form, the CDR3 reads TGCGCCAGCAGCCTGGACAAAGCGGTGGACTATGGCTACACCTTC. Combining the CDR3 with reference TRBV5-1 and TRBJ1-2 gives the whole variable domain KAGVTQTPRYLIKTRGQQVTLSCSPISGHRSVSWYQQTPGQGLQFLFEYFSETQRNKGNFPGRFSGRQFSNSRSEMNVSTLELGDSALYLCASSLDKAVDYGYTFGSGTRLTVV.

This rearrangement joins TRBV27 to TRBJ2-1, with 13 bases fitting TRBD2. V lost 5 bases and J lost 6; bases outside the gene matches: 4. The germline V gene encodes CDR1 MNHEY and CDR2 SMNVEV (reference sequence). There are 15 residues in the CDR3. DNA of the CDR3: TGTGCCAGCAGTCCCGGGACTAGCGGGACCAATGAGCAGTTCTTC. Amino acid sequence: CASSPGTSGTNEQFF.

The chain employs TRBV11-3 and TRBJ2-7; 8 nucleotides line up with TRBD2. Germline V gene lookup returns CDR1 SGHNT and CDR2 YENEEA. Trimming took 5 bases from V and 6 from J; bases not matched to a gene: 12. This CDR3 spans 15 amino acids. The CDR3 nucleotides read TGTGCCAGCAGCACCCCTGGCGGGGGGCCCGTCGAGCAGTACTTC. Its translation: CASSTPGGGPVEQYF.

The DNA of the CDR3 is TGTGCCTGGAGTCGTGGCCTGGGCGTTAGCAATCAGCCCCAGCATTTT. Translated, it gives CAWSRGLGVSNQPQHF. The chain links TRBV30 to TRBJ1-5; D unresolved. V lost 2 bases, J lost 0 bases, and 14 bases lay in between. The CDR3 has 16 residues. The germline gives CDR1 GTSNPN, CDR2 SVGIG (reference sequence).

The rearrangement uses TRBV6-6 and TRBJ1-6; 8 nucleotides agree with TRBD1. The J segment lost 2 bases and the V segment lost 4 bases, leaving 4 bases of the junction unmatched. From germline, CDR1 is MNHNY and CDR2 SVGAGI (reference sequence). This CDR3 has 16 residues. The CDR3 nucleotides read TGTGCCAGCAGTTTCGACAGGGGTGCCTATAATTCACCCCTCCACTTT. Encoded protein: CASSFDRGAYNSPLHF.

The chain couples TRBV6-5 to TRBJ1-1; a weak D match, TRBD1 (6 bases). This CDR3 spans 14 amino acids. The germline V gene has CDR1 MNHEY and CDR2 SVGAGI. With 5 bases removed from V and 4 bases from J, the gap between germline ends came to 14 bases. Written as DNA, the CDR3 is TGTGCCAGCAGTGAATGGGGGCAGGGCACTGAAGCTTTCTTT. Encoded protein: CASSEWGQGTEAFF.

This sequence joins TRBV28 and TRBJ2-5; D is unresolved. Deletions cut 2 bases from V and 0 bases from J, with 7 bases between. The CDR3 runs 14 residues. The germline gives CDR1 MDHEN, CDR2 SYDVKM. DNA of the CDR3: TGTGCCAGCAGTTTAGCAGGAAACCAAGAGACCCAGTACTTC. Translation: CASSLAGNQETQYF.

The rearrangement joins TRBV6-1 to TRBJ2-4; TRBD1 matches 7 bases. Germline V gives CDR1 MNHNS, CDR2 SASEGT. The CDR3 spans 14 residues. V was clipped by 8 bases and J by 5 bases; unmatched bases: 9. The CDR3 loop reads CASQGGGSQNIQYF. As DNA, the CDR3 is TGTGCCAGCCAAGGGGGCGGTAGCCAAAACATTCAGTACTTC.

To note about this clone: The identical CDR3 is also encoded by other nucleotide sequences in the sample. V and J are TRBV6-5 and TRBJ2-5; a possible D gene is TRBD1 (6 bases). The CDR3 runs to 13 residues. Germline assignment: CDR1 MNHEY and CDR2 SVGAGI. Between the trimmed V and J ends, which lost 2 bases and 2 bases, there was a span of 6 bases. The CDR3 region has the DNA TGTGCCAGCAGTTACGGACAGCAAGAGACCCAGTACTTC. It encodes CASSYGQQETQYF.

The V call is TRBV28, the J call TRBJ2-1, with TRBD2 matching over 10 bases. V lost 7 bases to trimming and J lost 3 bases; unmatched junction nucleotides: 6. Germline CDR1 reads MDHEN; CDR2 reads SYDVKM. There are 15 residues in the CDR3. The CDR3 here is CASTLAGGVYNEQFF. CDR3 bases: TGTGCCAGCACCTTAGCGGGGGGCGTCTACAATGAGCAGTTCTTC.

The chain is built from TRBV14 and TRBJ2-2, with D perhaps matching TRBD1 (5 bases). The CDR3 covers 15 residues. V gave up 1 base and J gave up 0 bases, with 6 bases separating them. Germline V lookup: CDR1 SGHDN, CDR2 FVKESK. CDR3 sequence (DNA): TGTGCCAGCAGCCAAGGACAGACGAACACCGGGGAGCTGTTTTTT. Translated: CASSQGQTNTGELFF.